This TCR beta chain was captured in a study of blood T cell repertoires in COVID-19. Original processing methods: Estimation of nucleated cell counts relied on the amplification of reference gene primers. Data came from immunoSEQ multiplex PCR; TCRdb stores just in-frame clones and leaves some out. V and J calls and clone size are as listed in that table; D and trimming were resolved from the DNA. The sample yields over 95,000 clones, 75% to 85% seen once. J lost 1 base, V lost 5 bases, and 8 bases had no gene match. This CDR3 is built from 16 residues. CDR1 is MDHEN, CDR2 SYDVKM, per germline. Sequenced sample: peripheral blood. The TCR originated in a woman of 80 years or more with active or convalescent COVID-19. V gene TRBV28 combines with J gene TRBJ1-2; 9 bases map to TRBD1. CDR3 bases: TGTGCCAGCAGTGACCTTTTGGACAGGGGTAACTATGGCTACACCTTC. Translating it yields CASSDLLDRGNYGYTF.